The source of this T cell receptor (beta chain) is a study of blood T cells in healthy people across ages (dated by TCRdb to between 2014 and 2017). About the full investigation: In model experiments, template switching captured roughly one uniquely barcoded TCR beta cDNA molecule for every two T cells. Age-related changes in TCR beta repertoire diversity were measured in the study by deep sequencing normalized with unique cDNA molecular identifiers. The donors were split into four age groups: young (average 16 years), middle-aged (more than 35), aged (over 55) and long-lived (under 90). To avoid experimental bias, donors of different ages were distributed randomly across sequencing lanes. Two additional independent replicas of 1 million unique cDNA reads from the same blood draw were analyzed for two donors (one aged 18 to 29 and one aged 80 or older). The paper's findings and limits, for the study overall: Because the CMV infection status of the donors was unknown, age-related changes in expanded clonotypes may potentially have been confounded. Observed TCR beta diversity per million T cells fell roughly linearly with age, and a significant reduction was already apparent by age about 36. Compared with the aged group, the long-lived group had more naive CD4+ T cells, fewer expanded clones and increased TCR diversity, suggesting age selection. Because profiling used bulk unsorted PBMCs, naive and antigen-experienced compartments could not be compared conclusively. A strong correlation was found between observed TCR beta diversity and the percentage of naive T cells measured by flow cytometry. Estimates of total diversity from one million sequenced T cells were regarded as lower bounds and underestimates.

Worth noting for this clonotype: It lacks a known antigen. No much larger clonotype is one base removed from it; base qualities were not supplied.

Donors were under 40 systemically healthy Caucasian individuals from Russia aged 6 to 90 years. Roughly 9 milliliters of peripheral blood were drawn from each donor into EDTA-treated Vacutainer tubes. Ficoll-Paque density-gradient centrifugation was used to isolate PBMCs, with at least 7 million per sample. Trizol reagent was used to extract total RNA from the PBMCs, yielding at least 6 micrograms per sample. Naive CD45RAhigh/CD27high T cell percentages were measured by flow cytometry on a PBMC aliquot from every donor. The germline V gene provides CDR1 MNHEY and CDR2 SVGAGI. Relative to germline, V is 0 bases shorter and J is 5 bases shorter, with 11 bases between their ends. From the cysteine up to the phenylalanine, the CDR3 has a length of 16 residues. CDR3 DNA is the only sequence kept; it has 48 bases, read in frame from the first base. Library prep was done by 5' RACE. These reads were obtained on an Illumina HiSeq 2500. A second PCR of roughly 6 to 11 cycles was run with a J-beta primer mix and a sample-barcoded 5' primer. A template-switch 5' adaptor carrying 12 random nucleotides introduced a unique molecular identifier onto each TCR beta cDNA molecule. Each sample yielded at least 3 million CDR3-containing paired-end reads. The Mint cDNA synthesis kit, primed by a TRBC-specific oligonucleotide, was used to synthesize first-strand cDNA from all RNA. After uracil-DNA glycosylase treatment, a first 18-cycle PCR used universal primers M1SS and BC2_uni_R on all cDNA. The original pipeline was this. Each sample was normalized by randomly selecting 1 million high-quality reads, each carrying a distinct molecular identifier. Reads sharing molecular identifiers were discarded rather than binned into consensus sequences. CDR3 identification, clonotype clustering and error correction used MiTCR with a Q25 quality threshold and the strictest error-elimination algorithm. Lower-bound total TCR beta diversity was estimated with a nonparametric unseen species model using Euler transformation. TCRdb itself trimmed the public reads at Q25 with fastp, ran MiXCR and retained productive beta chains. Each record represents a unique CDR3 protein, reported with the most common genes and DNA among its rows. TCRdb's processing, not the study's, gives the V and J calls here. The sample table records over a million distinct CDR3 sequences; approximately 39% of these occur just once. Of the sample, over 3.5% falls within the top ten clones.

The chain uses TRBV6-5 and TRBJ1-6, and possibly TRBD1, on 5 matching bases. Sequencing was done on a sample of blood. The source is a woman between 18 and 29 years old in good health. The CDR3 has the sequence CASSYSQGGDNSPLHF. The bases read TGTGCCAGCAGTTACTCTCAGGGAGGGGATAATTCACCCCTCCACTTT.